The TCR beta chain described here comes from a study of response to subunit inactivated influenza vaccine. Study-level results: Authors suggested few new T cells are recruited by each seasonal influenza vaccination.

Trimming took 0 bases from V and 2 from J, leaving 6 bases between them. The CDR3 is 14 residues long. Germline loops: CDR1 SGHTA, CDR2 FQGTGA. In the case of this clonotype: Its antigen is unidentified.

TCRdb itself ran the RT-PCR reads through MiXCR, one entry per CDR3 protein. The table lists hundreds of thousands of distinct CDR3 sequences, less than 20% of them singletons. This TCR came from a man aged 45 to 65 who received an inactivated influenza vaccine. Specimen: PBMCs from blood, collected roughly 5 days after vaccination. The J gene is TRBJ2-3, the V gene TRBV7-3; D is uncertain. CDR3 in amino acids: CASSLTDNTDTQYF. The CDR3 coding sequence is TGTGCCAGCAGCTTAACAGACAACACAGATACGCAGTATTTT.